A single sample is the source of the 9 T cell receptor beta chains below, sequenced in a study of OX40 agonist ivuxolimab in advanced cancers. Only in-frame clones appear in the TCRdb table, and some are missing; sequencing was by immunoSEQ multiplex PCR. Among about 53,000 clones listed, 84% were seen once. Material: CD4+ or CD8+ T cells sorted from blood, obtained in a trial of the OX40 agonist ivuxolimab. These receptors were collected from an adult with an advanced solid tumor such as melanoma, head and neck, liver or kidney cancer.

The chain links TRBV25-1 to TRBJ1-5, with TRBD1 identical over 11 bases. The CDR3 runs 15 residues. Germline CDR1 is MGHDK and CDR2 is SYGVNS. V dropped 5 bases and J dropped 7; count of bases not matched to a gene: 7. This chain's CDR3 is CASSSTGTGGQPQHF. The CDR3 DNA is TGTGCCAGCAGTTCGACAGGGACAGGGGGGCAGCCCCAGCATTTT.

The CDR3 reads CASSYSPGQGETQYF. As DNA, the CDR3 is TGTGCCAGCAGTTACTCTCCCGGACAGGGGGAGACCCAGTACTTC. The chain uses TRBV6-5 and TRBJ2-5; 9 nucleotides match TRBD1. CDR1 and CDR2 (germline): MNHEY, SVGAGI. V was pared by 0 bases and J by 5 bases, with 4 bases of the junction left unmatched. This CDR3 is built from 15 residues.

This clone was counted between two and nine times. The chain combines TRBV7-8 with TRBJ2-3; D unclear. V lost 4 bases, J lost 9 bases, and 14 bases lay in between. CDR1 and CDR2 from the germline V gene are SGHVS and FQNEAQ. CDR3 length: 13 residues. The CDR3: CASSSRLQETQYF. CDR3 bases: TGTGCCAGCAGCTCACGCCTGCAGGAAACGCAGTATTTT.

The J gene is TRBJ1-1, the V gene TRBV19; tentatively, D is TRBD1 (5 bases). The CDR3 covers 16 residues. Germline V gives CDR1 LNHDA, CDR2 SQIVND (reference sequence). V was shortened by 6 bases and J by 1 base, with 18 bases between the two germline ends. In DNA form, the CDR3 reads TGTGCCAGTAGAGGGAGGGACGTCCACCCGAACACTGAAGCTTTCTTT. Translated: CASRGRDVHPNTEAFF. Full variable domain (outside the CDR3, taken from reference TRBV19 and TRBJ1-1): DGGITQSPKYLFRKEGQNVTLSCEQNLNHDAMYWYRQDPGQGLRLIYYSQIVNDFQKGDIAEGYSVSREKKESFPLTVTSAQKNPTAFYLCASRGRDVHPNTEAFFGQGTRLTVV.

The rearrangement joins TRBV9 to TRBJ2-4; the match to TRBD2 covers 7 bases. Germline assignment: CDR1 SGDLS and CDR2 YYNGEE. This CDR3 is built from 15 residues. The V gene end was trimmed by 0 bases and the J gene end by 8 bases; junction bases not matched to a gene: 8. The CDR3 sequence: CASSVATSGEDIQYF. As DNA, the CDR3 is TGTGCCAGCAGCGTAGCGACCAGCGGGGAGGACATTCAGTACTTC.

Details on this clone: The same CDR3 can be traced to other DNA sequences in this sample. This chain uses TRBV9 with TRBJ2-3; possibly TRBD2 for D (7 bases). This CDR3 has 16 amino acids. V was trimmed by 0 bases and J by 2 bases, leaving 13 bases between them. In germline, CDR1 is SGDLS, CDR2 YYNGEE. CDR3 DNA: TGTGCCAGCAGCGTAGGTGGAGGGGGGGTCACAGATACGCAGTATTTT. It yields the protein CASSVGGGGVTDTQYF.

This clone was recorded once. The gene calls are TRBV11-3 and TRBJ2-2, with D perhaps matching TRBD1 (6 bases). The CDR3 has 16 residues. V dropped 5 bases and J dropped 2 bases, with 15 bases sitting between them. From germline, CDR1 is SGHNT and CDR2 YENEEA. CDR3 sequence (DNA): TGTGCCAGCAGCCGTACAGGGACCGTAAACACCGGGGAGCTGTTTTTT. This codes for CASSRTGTVNTGELFF.

This sequence joins TRBV2 and TRBJ2-1, with 7 bases that match TRBD1. V was clipped by 7 bases and J by 6 bases; unmatched bases: 9. The CDR3 sequence is 14 residues long. Looked up from germline, CDR1 is SNHLY and CDR2 is FYNNEI. Written as DNA, the CDR3 is TGTGCCAGCACTAGACCGAGACAGGGCAATGAGCAGTTCTTC. It codes for CASTRPRQGNEQFF.

The chain is built from TRBV7-8 and TRBJ1-3; D not resolved. Germline assignment: CDR1 SGHVS and CDR2 FQNEAQ. The ends were cut back, 1 base at V and 0 bases at J, with 13 bases in the middle. The CDR3 runs 17 residues. CDR3 DNA: TGTGCCAGCAGCTTAGTGGGCAGGTCCAGCTCTGGAAACACCATATATTTT. This gives the protein CASSLVGRSSSGNTIYF.